Below are 8 T cell receptor beta chains sequenced from a single sample in a study of blood T cell repertoires in COVID-19. Generated by immunoSEQ multiplex PCR, the TCRdb table keeps only in-frame clones and is missing some. The data contain approximately 100,000 clones, more than 90% of them singletons. Sequenced: peripheral blood. These receptors came from a man between 70 and 80 years old with acute or convalescent COVID-19.

The chain joins TRBV18 to TRBJ1-5; 7 bases map to TRBD1. The junction had 5 bases not matched to a gene; V was cut back by 3 bases and J by 0 bases. This CDR3 comprises 16 residues. From germline, CDR1 is KGHSH and CDR2 LQKENI. CDR3 in amino acids: CASSPGQLHSNQPQHF. DNA of the CDR3: TGTGCCAGCTCACCGGGACAGTTACATAGCAATCAGCCCCAGCATTTT.

The J gene is TRBJ1-1, the V gene TRBV7-6; no clear D gene. The germline V and J ends were trimmed by 3 bases and 0 bases, with 8 bases remaining between them. Looked up from germline, CDR1 is SGHVS and CDR2 is FNYEAQ. CDR3 length equals 14 residues. DNA for the CDR3: TGTGCCAGCAGCTTCGGTCGCATGAACACTGAAGCTTTCTTT. It specifies CASSFGRMNTEAFF.

This clone was recorded a few times. The gene calls are TRBV11-2 and TRBJ2-3, with D unclear. Germline lookup yields CDR1 SGHAT and CDR2 FQNNGV. Trimming cost V 4 bases and J 6 bases, with 8 bases left between them. The CDR3 is 12 amino acids. CDR3 protein: CASSYSLDTQYF. The DNA for the CDR3 is TGTGCCAGCAGCTACTCTCTGGATACGCAGTATTTT.

The chain employs TRBV4-1 and TRBJ2-2; tentatively, D is TRBD2 (6 bases). Germline assignment: CDR1 MGHRA and CDR2 YSYEKL. The V end lost 0 bases, the J end lost 2 bases, and 13 bases lay between the germline ends. CDR3 length: 17 amino acids. The CDR3, as DNA: TGCGCCAGCAGCCAAGATATGGGGGACTTCAACACCGGGGAGCTGTTTTTT. This gives the protein CASSQDMGDFNTGELFF.

Here the CDR3 DNA reads TGTGCCAGCAGTTCCGACAGAGGGAACACTGAAGCTTTCTTT. Its translation is CASSSDRGNTEAFF. The rearrangement uses TRBV6-5 and TRBJ1-1; TRBD1 might be the D (5 bases). This CDR3 is 14 amino acids long. Between the trimmed V and J ends, which lost 4 bases and 1 base, there was a span of 10 bases. The germline gives CDR1 MNHEY, CDR2 SVGAGI.

V gene TRBV6-5 combines with J gene TRBJ2-1; 14 positions agree with TRBD2. J gave up 9 bases and V 3 bases, and 7 bases lay outside the gene matches. Germline V gene lookup returns CDR1 MNHEY and CDR2 SVGAGI. The length of the CDR3 is 16 residues. The CDR3 nucleotides are TGTGCCAGCAGTTATGGGACTAGCGGGGGTTTCGGTGAGCAGTTCTTC. Translation: CASSYGTSGGFGEQFF.

The chain carries TRBV7-9 and TRBJ1-1, with D maybe TRBD1 (6 bases). The CDR3 runs 14 residues. Trimming removed 5 bases from V and 5 bases from J, with 15 bases in between. Germline CDR1 reads SEHNR; CDR2 reads FQNEAQ (reference sequence). CDR3 region: CASSPPRGTTEAFF. In DNA form, the CDR3 reads TGTGCCAGCAGCCCCCCTAGGGGGACGACTGAAGCTTTCTTT.

This chain uses TRBV30 with TRBJ2-7; the D is unclear. The germline V and J ends were trimmed by 0 bases and 0 bases, with 18 bases remaining between them. Germline CDR1 is GTSNPN and CDR2 is SVGIG (reference sequence). The CDR3 spans 17 residues. CDR3 amino acids: CAWSVWQRKTFSYEQYF. The CDR3 DNA follows: TGTGCCTGGAGTGTATGGCAGCGAAAGACTTTCTCCTACGAGCAGTACTTC.